Sequencing of this T cell receptor beta chain was carried out in a study of shared clonotypes between healthy human individuals. The study, taken as a whole, reports: In this cohort, only blood was sampled, and tissue repertoires likely differ. Around 5% was the fraction of naive CD4 clonotypes found shared across four donors.

Comments on this clone: Its target is unknown. This same CDR3 is encoded by further DNA sequences in the sample.

Replicate PCRs for sorted subsets used approximately 220 ng DNA; this equaled 30,000 to 35,000 T cell genomes. Here immunoSEQ multiplex PCR was the method, and the copy in TCRdb shows in-frame clones only, minus some. The sample shows about 2.3 million clones, just over 90% of them seen only once. V was pared by 0 bases and J by 6 bases, with 7 bases between. CDR1 is GTSNPN, CDR2 SVGIG, per germline (reference sequence). The CDR3 spans 12 residues. V and J are TRBV30 and TRBJ2-3, with D tentatively TRBD2 (6 bases). Source material: naive CD4+ T cells from PBMCs. Subset reported: CD45RA+ positively selected. This receptor was taken from a man aged 18 to 30 in good health. Some clones in this sample may be carry-over from other donors' samples. The DNA of the CDR3 is TGTGCCTGGAGTGTTGGGGGGGATACGCAGTATTTT. Translated, it gives CAWSVGGDTQYF.